These 15 T cell receptor beta chains were all obtained from the same sample, sequenced in a study of cytomegalovirus exposure and HLA in healthy donors. PCR employed 60 Vbeta and 13 Jbeta primers. TCRdb keeps only in-frame clones here, not all; method: immunoSEQ multiplex PCR. The repertoire includes 150,000 to 200,000 clones, more than 60% of them detected once, and around 3% sits in the top ten. The specimen was PBMCs. These receptors came from a female donor in good health and CMV-seronegative.

The V gene is TRBV6-1, the J gene TRBJ1-1; 8 bases are shared with TRBD1. CDR1 and CDR2 from the germline V gene are MNHNS and SASEGT. Trimming took 7 bases from V and 4 from J; bases not matched to a gene: 5. The CDR3 has 13 amino acids. This CDR3 reads CASIGQGSTEAFF. The CDR3, as DNA: TGTGCCAGCATAGGACAGGGTAGCACTGAAGCTTTCTTT.

The CDR3 coding sequence is TGTGCCAGCAGTTTCATTCGGGACAGGGGTTCTAACTATGGCTACACCTTC. It yields the protein CASSFIRDRGSNYGYTF. This chain joins TRBV28 and TRBJ1-2, with TRBD1 identical over 10 bases. CDR1 and CDR2 (germline): MDHEN, SYDVKM. The V and J ends lost 3 bases and 0 bases, in that order; junction bases with no gene match: 7. The CDR3 extends over 17 amino acids.

The genes are TRBV27 and TRBJ1-2, with 10 bases identical to TRBD1. Germline V gene sequence: CDR1 MNHEY, CDR2 SMNVEV (reference sequence). V lost 0 bases to trimming and J lost 4 bases; unmatched junction nucleotides: 8. This CDR3 has 17 residues. In DNA form, the CDR3 reads TGTGCCAGCAGTTTATCGTGGGGGACAGGGGAGACCTATGGCTACACCTTC. Its translation is CASSLSWGTGETYGYTF.

The chain recombines TRBV7-9 with TRBJ2-7, with TRBD2 matching 9 bases. J gave up 2 bases and V 6 bases, and 2 bases lay outside the gene matches. This CDR3 comprises 13 residues. Germline CDR1 is SEHNR and CDR2 is FQNEAQ (reference sequence). The CDR3 loop reads CASSGGRAYEQYF. CDR3 DNA: TGTGCCAGCAGTGGCGGGAGGGCCTACGAGCAGTACTTC.

The chain carries TRBV9 and TRBJ1-4; the match to TRBD1 covers 7 bases. The CDR3 has 15 amino acids. The germline V gene has CDR1 SGDLS and CDR2 YYNGEE. Trimming removed 6 bases from V and 7 bases from J; junction bases left unmatched: 12. DNA for the CDR3: TGTGCCAGCACCCAGGGGGTAGGGGGTGGTGAAAAACTGTTTTTT. It encodes CASTQGVGGGEKLFF.

The rearrangement uses TRBV30 and TRBJ1-2, with a possible D match to TRBD1 (6 bases). The CDR3 is 16 residues long. Between the trimmed V and J ends, which lost 5 bases and 7 bases, there was a span of 26 bases. The V gene's germline CDR1 is GTSNPN and CDR2 SVGIG (reference sequence). CDR3 sequence reads: CAWAQSRGSPPSGYTF. As DNA, the CDR3 is TGTGCCTGGGCCCAAAGCAGGGGATCTCCTCCTAGTGGCTACACCTTC.

The chain carries TRBV4-1 and TRBJ2-5; D ambiguous. Trimming took off 0 bases at V and 2 bases at J, with 10 bases between the two ends. The CDR3 has 15 residues. Germline assignment: CDR1 MGHRA and CDR2 YSYEKL. The CDR3 region is CASSQDDQDQETQYF. DNA for the CDR3: TGCGCCAGCAGCCAAGACGACCAGGATCAAGAGACCCAGTACTTC.

The rearrangement joins TRBV10-3 to TRBJ2-7, with 9 bases identical to TRBD2. The V gene end was trimmed by 2 bases and the J gene end by 3 bases; junction bases not matched to a gene: 5. The CDR3 has 15 amino acids. CDR1 is ENHRY and CDR2 is SYGVKD in the germline V gene. For the CDR3, the DNA is TGTGCCATCAGTGAGCCTGGGACTAGCCTCTACGAGCAGTACTTC. Its translation is CAISEPGTSLYEQYF.

The rearrangement links TRBV30 to TRBJ2-1; D gene uncertain. The V and J ends lost 1 base and 7 bases respectively, with 5 bases between them. The CDR3 is 11 residues long. Germline V gene sequence: CDR1 GTSNPN, CDR2 SVGIG (reference sequence). CDR3 coding DNA: TGTGCCTGGAGTGACTGGAATGAGCAGTTCTTC. It translates to CAWSDWNEQFF.

This rearrangement joins TRBV7-6 to TRBJ1-5; 7 nucleotides agree with TRBD1. Losses at the gene ends were 1 base for V and 0 bases for J; bases not matched to a gene: 3. Germline CDR1 is SGHVS and CDR2 is FNYEAQ. There are 16 residues in the CDR3. CDR3 nucleotide sequence: TGTGCCAGCAGCTTAGAGGGACAGTTTAGCAATCAGCCCCAGCATTTT. This translates into CASSLEGQFSNQPQHF.

This chain links TRBV7-3 with TRBJ2-1, with TRBD2 matching 9 bases. V was pared by 3 bases and J by 8 bases, with 8 bases of the junction left unmatched. The CDR3 length is 15 residues. Germline V gene lookup returns CDR1 SGHTA and CDR2 FQGTGA. CDR3 DNA sequence: TGTGCCAGCAGCTTTACAGCGGGAGGTTGGGATGAGCAGTTCTTC. It is translated as CASSFTAGGWDEQFF. Supplemented by reference TRBV7-3 and TRBJ2-1, the full variable domain reads GAGVSQTPSNKVTEKGKYVELRCDPISGHTALYWYRQSLGQGPEFLIYFQGTGAADDSGLPNDRFFAVRPEGSVSTLKIQRTERGDSAVYLCASSFTAGGWDEQFFGPGTRLTVL.

The chain uses TRBV6-5 and TRBJ1-1; 7 bases line up with TRBD1. V shed 6 bases and J 4 bases; nucleotides not matched to a gene: 8. Germline V lookup: CDR1 MNHEY, CDR2 SVGAGI. This CDR3 has 14 residues. The CDR3 DNA is TGTGCCAGCAGCCCCGACAGGGAGGTCACTGAAGCTTTCTTT. Protein product: CASSPDREVTEAFF.

This rearrangement joins TRBV7-3 to TRBJ2-6, with no clear D. The V end lost 1 base, the J end lost 1 base, and 11 bases lay between the germline ends. Germline V CDR1 and CDR2: SGHTA, FQGTGA. This CDR3 comprises 17 residues. The CDR3 protein is CASSLNGRGSGANVLTF. The CDR3 region has the DNA TGTGCCAGCAGCTTAAATGGCAGAGGATCTGGGGCCAACGTCCTGACTTTC.

The chain recombines TRBV4-1 with TRBJ2-3; 7 bases map to TRBD2. The V gene's germline CDR1 is MGHRA and CDR2 YSYEKL. The junction had 5 bases not matched to a gene; V was cut back by 5 bases and J by 3 bases. The CDR3 has 14 residues. CDR3 in amino acids: CASSSQRDTDTQYF. The CDR3 DNA sequence: TGCGCCAGCAGCTCTCAGCGGGATACAGATACGCAGTATTTT.

The chain carries TRBV4-1 and TRBJ2-7, with 9 positions matching TRBD1. J was trimmed by 2 bases and V by 5 bases; bases with no gene match: 4. There are 14 residues in the CDR3. Looked up from germline, CDR1 is MGHRA and CDR2 is YSYEKL. The CDR3 nucleotides are TGCGCCAGCAGCGTCGGGACAGGGACCTACGAGCAGTACTTC. Residues: CASSVGTGTYEQYF.